This TCR beta chain is drawn from a study of cytomegalovirus exposure and HLA in healthy donors. The PCR ran on 60 Vbeta and 13 Jbeta primers. Sequenced by immunoSEQ multiplex PCR; TCRdb stores in-frame clones only, minus some. This repertoire shows 150,000 to 200,000 clones, 60% to 80% found once; its top ten account for 0.85% to 1%. Overall study findings and caveats: Researchers reportedly found TCR beta sequences accurately predicted most subjects' HLA-A and HLA-B alleles. Overall, approximately 150 TCR beta chains were annotated as cytomegalovirus-associated. A classifier reportedly called cytomegalovirus status with high sensitivity and specificity.

V was shortened by 0 bases and J by 6 bases, with 10 bases between the two germline ends. Looked up from germline, CDR1 is SGDLS and CDR2 is YYNGEE. The CDR3 runs 15 residues. On this clone itself: Its antigen is currently unknown.

V and J are TRBV9 and TRBJ1-6; no reliable D call. Material for sequencing was PBMCs. The clonotype was recovered from a woman between 45 and 65 years old in good health and CMV-seropositive. The chain's CDR3 is CASSVGQAPNSPLHF. The CDR3 DNA sequence: TGTGCCAGCAGCGTAGGACAAGCTCCTAATTCACCCCTCCACTTT. The variable domain in full, with the rest retrieved from reference TRBV9 and TRBJ1-6, is DSGVTQTPKHLITATGQRVTLRCSPRSGDLSVYWYQQSLDQGLQFLIQYYNGEERAKGNILERFSAQQFPDLHSELNLSSLELGDSALYFCASSVGQAPNSPLHFGNGTRLTVT.